This TCR beta chain originates from a study of shared clonotypes between healthy human individuals (dated by TCRdb to about 2020). Some background on the complete study: Three men and a couple of women, aged 18 to 49 years, made up the cohort. Blood TCR repertoires of roughly five healthy adults were deeply sequenced to estimate repertoire size and the extent of clonotype sharing between individuals. Libraries were prepared and TCR repertoires were sequenced by different laboratories using diverse techniques, in order to increase sequencing depth and limit assay-specific biases. For each donor, CD4 naive and CD4 memory were each run on three plates, CD8 naive on two plates, and CD8 memory on one plate. Leukapheresis yielded between about 0.94 and 8.9 billion PBMCs per donor.

The donors were healthy, HIV-negative adults with no recently reported acute infections or vaccinations. Only Caucasian adults living in Nashville, Tennessee, USA were represented among the donors. CD4+ T cells were enriched through magnetic negative selection, after which naive cells were positively selected on CD45RA and the remaining negative fraction served as the memory subset. Blood was collected by leukapheresis, and PBMCs were isolated by Ficoll-Histopaque density gradient centrifugation and then cryopreserved in liquid nitrogen vapor phase. Analytical flow cytometry was used to check the purity and quantity of every magnetically sorted T cell population. Genomic DNA was isolated from every sorted fraction and measured by UV absorbance on a Nanodrop 2000c. The germline ends are 18 bases apart after V is trimmed by 6 bases and J by 3 bases. The CDR3 has 16 amino acids, counting the end cysteine and phenylalanine. Only CDR3 DNA remains: 48 bases, in frame from the first base. Via the germline V gene, CDR1 is WSHSY and CDR2 SAAADI.

Findings and caveats that apply to the study as a whole: Naive subsets generally had larger estimated clonotype richness than memory subsets did. Pairwise subsampling led to the expectation that sequencing depth would affect the degree of clonotype sharing among donors. Approximately 5% of naive CD4, around 3.6% of naive CD8, approximately 2% of memory CD4, and approximately 0.39% of memory CD8 clonotypes were shared across a handful of donors. Because the study included a small number of donors, the genetic and exposure-history diversity represented was limited. Rarefaction of sorted-subset datasets indicated incomplete sequencing despite the large sequencing depth. Compared with non-shared clonotypes, the clonotypes found in all four sorted-subset donors had higher generation probabilities. Sampling was limited to blood, and TCR repertoires in tissue likely differ from TCR repertoires in blood.

Using the deep immunoSEQ assay, multiplex PCR amplified TCR CDR3 regions from genomic DNA. Extracted genomic DNA from each cell subset was spread evenly across all wells of several immunoSEQ 96-well plates, with each plate serving as a replicate. For sorted subsets, each replicate PCR was loaded with 200 ng genomic DNA, equivalent to roughly 30,000 T cell genomes. Purified libraries were quantified with a Qubit 3.0 fluorometer, sized on a Bioanalyzer 2100, and re-quantified with the KAPA Library Quantification kit. Every immunoSEQ 96-well plate was sequenced on a separate single-read 150-cycle Illumina NextSeq 550 flow cell. The original pipeline was this. Because only junctional sequences without quality scores were contained in the immunoSEQ output, filtering matching that applied to full-length reads could not be performed. To assign V/J genes and CDR3, sequences were annotated using PyIR, a Python wrapper for IgBLAST v1.9, with IMGT germline references. Any read was removed if the V/J assignment was weak (E-value above 1e-6), the CDR3 was missing, or the read contained stop codons, out-of-frame junctions, or ambiguous translated residues. V3J clonotypes were defined as sequences sharing the same inferred V gene, J gene, and CDR3 amino acid sequence. To compute the percentage overlap between repertoires, the number of shared unique clonotypes was divided by the size of the smaller repertoire. Three approaches were used to assess repertoire richness: RTK rarefaction, the Chao1 estimator, and Recon v2.1 estimates of unobserved clonotypes. Generation probabilities were computed with OLGA for all TCRbeta clonotypes obtained by the gDNA method from a few donors. Not all clones reach the TCRdb copy of this immuneACCESS table, which keeps in-frame sequences only. Checked studies attribute under half of the gap to unresolved V genes and leave the rest unexplained. Clonal size and the V and J genes are those of that table, whereas D and trimming came from the DNA. The sample table shows 2 million to 3 million clones, and over 85% are seen once. 0.35% to 0.45% of the sample belongs to the ten largest clones.

To note about this clone: Its antigen is still unknown. No much larger clone exists at a distance of one base, and base qualities are not known.

This chain joins TRBV10-2 to TRBJ2-1; a tentative D call is TRBD2 (5 bases match). The specimen sequenced was naive CD4+ T cells from PBMCs. The cell subset or site tag for this specimen amounts to: CD45RA+ positively selected. The receptor's source is a man aged 18 to 35 in good health. Some clones in this sample may be carry-over from other donors' samples. The CDR3 sequence is CASRATGLSVYNEQFF. The DNA is TGCGCCAGCAGGGCTACCGGACTTAGTGTCTACAATGAGCAGTTCTTC.